This T cell receptor (beta chain) was sequenced for a study of memory CD4+ T cells and cytomegalovirus serostatus. The study's findings and limits: The CMV-associated TCR signature appears largely within the CD4+ memory repertoire. CMV serostatus prediction reached median AUC about 0.95, or 0.9 with US-trained model.

The CDR3 sequence is 12 residues long. Germline V gene lookup returns CDR1 SEHNR and CDR2 FQNEAQ (reference sequence). Trimming left V 5 bases short and J 8 bases short, with 12 bases between. TCRdb's table, derived via immunoSEQ multiplex PCR, lists solely in-frame clones and lacks some. Of tens of thousands of clones in the sample, around 74% were seen once. Single viable CD3+CD4+CD8-CD45RO+ cells were sorted as the memory CD4+ T cells. This clone was observed a handful of times. Its antigen is undetermined. This receptor was identified in an adult in good health and CMV-seronegative. Some clones in this sample may be carry-over from other donors' samples. Sequenced input: memory CD4+ T cells from blood. This sequence joins TRBV7-9 and TRBJ1-2, with a weak D call TRBD1 (6 bases). CDR3 bases: TGTGCCAGCAGCGAGGGGGAGTACGGCTACACCTTC. This codes for CASSEGEYGYTF.